This section outlines one T cell receptor beta chain sequence together with its context. What it binds is not known. This sample was taken from a study of T-cell memory formation after mild COVID-19. Across the study: The study found TCR clusters largely donor specific. Study results and limitations: Second-wave clones with a day 37 peak had unconfirmed SARS-CoV-2 specificity.

UMIs and sample barcodes were carried by the TCR alpha and TCR beta cDNA libraries that 5'RACE produced using constant-segment primers. MiXCR, applied by TCRdb to the 5' RACE reads, yields one record per CDR3 protein. In the table there are roughly 70,000 distinct CDR3 sequences, 16% of which are singletons. Source material: PBMCs or a T cell subset sorted from them (not recorded which). The source of this sequence is an adult woman who had mild COVID-19 (a few samples of this study predate the infection). Cell type and time point are not known.

CDR3 nucleotide sequence: TGTGCCAGCAGTTCTGAAGGACTAGCGGGAGTGAGCACAGATACGCAGTATTTT. Translation: CASSSEGLAGVSTDTQYF. This sequence joins TRBV12-3 or TRBV12-4 and TRBJ2-3; 13 nucleotides agree with TRBD2. The CDR3 is 18 residues long. The V segment lost 4 bases and the J segment 0 bases; nucleotides outside the gene matches: 7.